Below, 17 T cell receptor beta chains from the same sample are listed, as sequenced in a study of beta chain features in type 1 diabetes. Every bit of the isolated RNA underwent reverse transcription, so sequencing read expressed TCRB transcripts. Sequencing used immunoSEQ multiplex PCR; TCRdb keeps in-frame clones, though not all of them. The sample includes fewer than 200,000 clones, 8.1% of them seen just once. The sequenced material came from central memory CD4+ T cells from blood. All receptors derive from a man younger than 35 in good health.

This clone was counted a few times. V gene TRBV7-2 combines with J gene TRBJ1-2, with 12 bases fitting TRBD1. This CDR3 region has 17 residues. Per germline, CDR1 SGHTA and CDR2 FQGNSA. V lost 5 bases and J lost 6; bases outside the gene matches: 13. The CDR3 DNA sequence: TGTGCCAGCAGCCCGAGAAACATCGGGACAGGGGGCGATGGCTACACCTTC. This sequence encodes CASSPRNIGTGGDGYTF.

This clone was detected a few times. V is TRBV4-1 and J is TRBJ2-7; TRBD2 might be the D (5 bases). The germline gives CDR1 MGHRA, CDR2 YSYEKL. The CDR3 spans 12 residues. Trimming left V 0 bases short and J 11 bases short, with 11 bases between. This CDR3 reads CASSQDVGSKYF. Here the CDR3 DNA reads TGCGCCAGCAGCCAAGATGTAGGGAGTAAGTACTTC.

CDR3 nucleotides: TGTGCCAGCAGCTTAGTGGTGCCTAGCGGACAAGAGACCCAGTACTTC. Translated, it gives CASSLVVPSGQETQYF. J is TRBJ2-5 and V is TRBV7-8; 7 bases align to TRBD2. Germline V lookup: CDR1 SGHVS, CDR2 FQNEAQ. The CDR3 is 16 residues long. V lost 1 base, J lost 2 bases, and 7 bases stayed unmatched.

The chain carries TRBV5-1 and TRBJ2-3; TRBD1 is a possible D gene (6 bases). This CDR3 is 16 amino acids long. V dropped 1 base and J dropped 2 bases, with 14 bases sitting between them. CDR1 and CDR2 from the germline V gene are SGHRS and YFSETQ. CDR3 residues: CASSLSGQLPTDTQYF. CDR3 coding DNA: TGCGCCAGCAGCTTGAGTGGACAGCTGCCCACAGATACGCAGTATTTT.

This clone has a handful of counts. In DNA form, the CDR3 reads TGTGCCAGCAGTTTAGGGCAGATTAACTATGGCTACACCTTC. Translated, it gives CASSLGQINYGYTF. This chain links TRBV28 with TRBJ1-2; D remains ambiguous. This CDR3 contains 14 residues. Germline V gene sequence: CDR1 MDHEN, CDR2 SYDVKM. V lost 2 bases and J 1 base, leaving 8 bases between the germline ends.

The rearrangement links TRBV6-5 to TRBJ1-1; D is unresolved. The CDR3 runs to 14 residues. CDR1 is MNHEY and CDR2 is SVGAGI in the germline V gene. The V gene lost 2 bases and the J gene lost 3 bases, with 10 bases spanning the gap. The CDR3 reads CASSYAPIDTEAFF. The DNA of the CDR3 is TGTGCCAGCAGTTACGCCCCTATAGACACTGAAGCTTTCTTT.

This clone has at least ten counts. The rearrangement links TRBV30 to TRBJ1-4; D possibly corresponds to TRBD1 (5 bases). Germline V lookup: CDR1 GTSNPN, CDR2 SVGIG (reference sequence). The ends were cut back, 8 bases at V and 2 bases at J, with 12 bases in the middle. The CDR3 extends over 13 amino acids. CDR3 loop: CAASRVTNEKLFF. The CDR3 DNA reads TGTGCCGCCTCCAGGGTGACTAATGAAAAACTGTTTTTT.

This clone was counted only a few times. The chain combines TRBV5-6 with TRBJ2-5, with 7 bases aligning to TRBD1. Trimming at V came to 1 base and at J to 5 bases, leaving 8 bases not matched to a gene. The CDR3 has 15 residues. The V gene's germline CDR1 is SGHDT and CDR2 YYEEEE. The CDR3 is CASSLRGQGSETQYF. In nucleotides, the CDR3 is TGTGCCAGCAGCTTGAGGGGGCAAGGGAGTGAGACCCAGTACTTC.

V is TRBV29-1 and J is TRBJ2-5, with 12 bases that match TRBD2. This CDR3 spans 13 amino acids. Germline CDR1 is SQVTM and CDR2 is ANQGSEA. The ends lost 4 bases at V and 4 bases at J; junction bases unmatched: 1. CDR3 DNA sequence: TGCAGCGTTGTGGGACTAGCGGGAGAGACCCAGTACTTC. It specifies CSVVGLAGETQYF.

This clone appeared many times. The genes are TRBV30 and TRBJ2-1; no reliable D call. Per germline, CDR1 GTSNPN and CDR2 SVGIG (reference sequence). V was clipped by 0 bases and J by 4 bases, with 4 bases between them. CDR3 length: 12 amino acids. The CDR3 DNA sequence: TGTGCCTGGAGTGTGAGGTACAATGAGCAGTTCTTC. The encoded protein is CAWSVRYNEQFF.

This chain joins TRBV7-2 and TRBJ2-1; a weak D match, TRBD2 (5 bases). The V gene's germline CDR1 is SGHTA and CDR2 FQGNSA. V was clipped by 2 bases and J by 10 bases, with 12 bases between them. The CDR3 consists of 13 residues. The CDR3 loop is CASSLTAVGEQFF. CDR3 coding DNA: TGTGCCAGCAGCTTAACAGCGGTCGGGGAGCAGTTCTTC.

In this sample, this clone turned up a few times. The CDR3 here is CASSSRDRNYGYTF. CDR3 sequence (DNA): TGCGCCAGCAGCTCCCGGGACAGAAACTATGGCTACACCTTC. The chain carries TRBV5-1 and TRBJ1-2; 7 bases are a match to TRBD1. Germline-derived CDR1 and CDR2 are SGHRS and YFSETQ. This CDR3 is 14 amino acids long. V dropped 3 bases and J dropped 2; count of bases not matched to a gene: 4.

A few counts support this clone. V and J are TRBV7-2 and TRBJ2-5, with TRBD1 matching over 7 bases. Germline V gene data show CDR1 as SGHTA and CDR2 as FQGNSA. With V trimmed by 5 bases and J by 3 bases, 6 bases remained unmatched. This CDR3 region has 14 residues. In nucleotides, the CDR3 is TGTGCCAGCAGCCAGGGGGACACAGAAGAGACCCAGTACTTC. Its translation: CASSQGDTEETQYF. The whole variable domain, remainder taken from reference TRBV7-2 and TRBJ2-5, is GAGVSQSPSNKVTEKGKDVELRCDPISGHTALYWYRQSLGQGLEFLIYFQGNSAPDKSGLPSDRFSAERTGGSVSTLTIQRTQQEDSAVYLCASSQGDTEETQYFGPGTRLLVL.

Only a few counts were recorded for this clone. The chain carries TRBV30 and TRBJ2-5; the D gene is possibly TRBD2 (5 bases). Germline loops: CDR1 GTSNPN, CDR2 SVGIG (reference sequence). The CDR3 contains 14 residues. Trimming removed 4 bases at V and 3 bases at J, with 15 bases between. The CDR3 DNA follows: TGTGCCTGGACTGAGGCGTTCGGGGAAGAGACCCAGTACTTC. It yields the protein CAWTEAFGEETQYF.

The chain employs TRBV9 and TRBJ2-7; D is uncertain. The V end lost 2 bases, the J end lost 1 base, and 7 bases lay between the germline ends. CDR1 and CDR2 from the germline V gene are SGDLS and YYNGEE. The CDR3 is 13 amino acids. Here the CDR3 DNA reads TGTGCCAGCAGCGTGGCGGATTCCTACGAGCAGTACTTC. Its protein product is CASSVADSYEQYF.

This clone was counted a few times. The CDR3 protein is CASSVRDRRDTQYF. The CDR3 coding sequence is TGTGCCAGCAGTGTCCGGGACAGGAGAGATACGCAGTATTTT. V is TRBV2 and J is TRBJ2-3; 8 positions agree with TRBD1. The CDR3 sequence is 14 residues long. Germline trimming cut 4 bases from V and 5 bases from J; bases unmatched to any gene: 5. CDR1 is SNHLY, CDR2 FYNNEI, per germline. The full variable domain, rest sourced from reference TRBV2 and TRBJ2-3, is EPEVTQTPSHQVTQMGQEVILRCVPISNHLYFYWYRQILGQKVEFLVSFYNNEISEKSEIFDDQFSVERPDGSNFTLKIRSTKLEDSAMYFCASSVRDRRDTQYFGPGTRLTVL.

CDR3 nucleotide sequence: TGTGCCAGCAGTTCGGGCCGCACCGGGACAGTTTACTACGAGCAGTACTTC. This sequence encodes CASSSGRTGTVYYEQYF. This chain joins TRBV27 and TRBJ2-7; 7 nucleotides agree with TRBD1. The CDR3 has 17 amino acids. Germline V lookup: CDR1 MNHEY, CDR2 SMNVEV (reference sequence). With 4 bases clipped from V and 3 bases from J, the junction kept 15 bases outside the gene matches.